This passage covers 30 T cell receptor beta chains from one sample sequenced in a study of cytomegalovirus exposure and HLA in healthy donors. PCR primers comprised 60 Vbeta and 13 Jbeta primers. Assay used: immunoSEQ multiplex PCR; TCRdb lists only in-frame clones, some missing. The sample records about 150,000 clones, approximately 60% being singletons. The specimen sequenced was PBMCs. Receptors originate from a woman aged 60-75 years in good health and CMV-seropositive.

This clone was seen only a few times. The chain combines TRBV4-3 with TRBJ1-4; D perhaps matches TRBD1 (6 bases). Deletions cut 0 bases from V and 5 bases from J, with 10 bases between. This CDR3 region has 15 residues. Germline CDR1 and CDR2: LGHNA and YSLEER. The CDR3 DNA reads TGCGCCAGCAGCCAAGAAGGGGGGGGGAATGAAAAACTGTTTTTT. This gives the protein CASSQEGGGNEKLFF.

A word on this clone: This CDR3 is also generated by other DNA sequences in the sample. The rearrangement uses TRBV5-1 and TRBJ2-3; TRBD1 is a possible D gene (5 bases). V was cut by 0 bases and J by 3 bases, with 8 bases left in between. From germline, CDR1 is SGHRS and CDR2 YFSETQ. CDR3 size: 14 residues. CDR3 coding DNA: TGCGCCAGCAGCTTGGTGCAGGGAACAGATACGCAGTATTTT. Amino acid sequence: CASSLVQGTDTQYF.

This CDR3 reads CASSLEGVEQFF. The DNA of the CDR3 is TGTGCCAGCAGCTTAGAGGGGGTTGAGCAGTTCTTC. The V call is TRBV7-3, the J call TRBJ2-1, with D possibly matching TRBD1 (6 bases). V was shortened by 2 bases and J by 9 bases, with 8 bases between the two germline ends. This CDR3 is built from 12 residues. CDR1 and CDR2 (germline): SGHTA, FQGTGA.

This chain links TRBV30 with TRBJ2-7; TRBD1 matches at 12 bases. V gave up 4 bases and J gave up 7 bases; unmatched junction bases: 8. CDR1 is GTSNPN and CDR2 is SVGIG in the germline V gene (reference sequence). The CDR3 sequence is 14 residues long. The CDR3 spells CAWNPGQGAREQYF. CDR3 nucleotides: TGTGCCTGGAACCCGGGACAGGGGGCGCGAGAGCAGTACTTC.

The chain recombines TRBV27 with TRBJ1-4; 7 bases map to TRBD1. CDR1 is MNHEY, CDR2 SMNVEV, per germline (reference sequence). The CDR3 is made up of 16 amino acids. V lost 4 bases, J lost 8 bases, and 13 bases stayed unmatched. This CDR3 reads CASSSRDSSDYEKLFF. The CDR3 DNA reads as TGTGCCAGCAGTTCCCGGGACAGTAGCGACTACGAAAAACTGTTTTTT.

This chain links TRBV4-2 with TRBJ2-2; 11 bases line up with TRBD2. The J segment lost 6 bases and the V segment lost 2 bases, leaving 5 bases of the junction unmatched. CDR3 size: 16 residues. The germline V gene encodes CDR1 LGHNA and CDR2 YNFKEQ. CDR3 bases: TGTGCCAGCAGCCAAACTAGCGGGAGTCTTTCCGGGGAGCTGTTTTTT. Its protein product is CASSQTSGSLSGELFF.

The chain is built from TRBV7-2 and TRBJ2-2, with TRBD1 matching 12 bases. V was clipped by 5 bases and J by 7 bases; unmatched bases: 8. The CDR3 length is 16 residues. Looked up from germline, CDR1 is SGHTA and CDR2 is FQGNSA. As DNA, the CDR3 is TGTGCCAGCAGCCCGGGACAGGGGGCGAGTTACGGGGAGCTGTTTTTT. Protein sequence: CASSPGQGASYGELFF.

The chain employs TRBV15 and TRBJ1-5, with TRBD1 matching over 11 bases. The V and J ends lost 4 bases and 5 bases, in that order; junction bases with no gene match: 4. The CDR3 totals 15 residues. Germline loops: CDR1 LNHNV, CDR2 YYDKDF (reference sequence). CDR3 protein: CATSNWTGGHQPQHF. The CDR3 bases are TGTGCCACCAGCAATTGGACAGGGGGCCATCAGCCCCAGCATTTT.

CDR3 coding DNA: TGTGCCATCAGTGAGTCGCTGGCCAGACATTCAACTAATGAAAAACTGTTTTTT. Amino acid sequence: CAISESLARHSTNEKLFF. This sequence joins TRBV10-3 and TRBJ1-4; D unclear. Trimming cost V 0 bases and J 0 bases, with 14 bases left between them. Germline V gives CDR1 ENHRY, CDR2 SYGVKD. This CDR3 is built from 18 residues.

This rearrangement joins TRBV5-1 to TRBJ2-7, with 7 nucleotides matching TRBD2. The CDR3 has 14 amino acids. Germline assignment: CDR1 SGHRS and CDR2 YFSETQ. The junction had 4 bases not matched to a gene; V was cut back by 0 bases and J by 4 bases. The CDR3 nucleotides are TGCGCCAGCAGCTTGGAATTAGCGGGTTACGAGCAGTACTTC. As protein: CASSLELAGYEQYF.

The chain joins TRBV5-6 to TRBJ2-7; TRBD2 agrees at 13 bases. From germline, CDR1 is SGHDT and CDR2 YYEEEE. The CDR3 has 15 amino acids. V lost 0 bases to trimming and J lost 7 bases; unmatched junction nucleotides: 4. CDR3 protein: CASSLGLAGGDEQYF. CDR3 in DNA: TGTGCCAGCAGCTTGGGACTAGCGGGAGGCGATGAGCAGTACTTC.

This clone was found a few times. J is TRBJ1-5 and V is TRBV19, with D possibly being TRBD1 (5 bases). There are 17 residues in the CDR3. The germline V and J ends were trimmed by 7 bases and 1 base, with 20 bases remaining between them. CDR1 and CDR2 from the germline V gene are LNHDA and SQIVND (reference sequence). Here the CDR3 reads CASTHGMMGLSNQPQHF. Here the CDR3 DNA reads TGTGCCAGTACACATGGGATGATGGGGCTAAGCAATCAGCCCCAGCATTTT.

This clone was seen a few times. J is TRBJ1-1 and V is TRBV9; D remains unclear. The V gene's germline CDR1 is SGDLS and CDR2 YYNGEE. V shed 0 bases and J shed 3 bases, with 6 bases lying between them. CDR3 length: 13 residues. The CDR3 DNA reads TGTGCCAGCAGCGTAGGGAGTTACACTGAAGCTTTCTTT. Protein: CASSVGSYTEAFF. The whole variable domain, remainder taken from reference TRBV9 and TRBJ1-1, is DSGVTQTPKHLITATGQRVTLRCSPRSGDLSVYWYQQSLDQGLQFLIQYYNGEERAKGNILERFSAQQFPDLHSELNLSSLELGDSALYFCASSVGSYTEAFFGQGTRLTVV.

The V gene is TRBV5-4, the J gene TRBJ2-7; possible D gene TRBD1, 5 bases. Germline CDR1 and CDR2: SGHNT and YYREEE (reference sequence). The CDR3 is made up of 16 amino acids. Trimming cost V 1 base and J 2 bases, with 16 bases left between them. The CDR3 region has the DNA TGTGCCAGCAGCTTGACCGGATGGGGCCCTACCTACGAGCAGTACTTC. It yields the protein CASSLTGWGPTYEQYF.

This sequence joins TRBV6-5 and TRBJ2-1; 8 positions match TRBD2. With 2 bases clipped from V and 9 bases from J, the junction kept 6 bases outside the gene matches. The CDR3 loop spans 14 amino acids. In germline, CDR1 is MNHEY, CDR2 SVGAGI. The CDR3: CASSYGTRLGEQFF. CDR3 sequence (DNA): TGTGCCAGCAGTTACGGGACTAGACTAGGTGAGCAGTTCTTC.

J is TRBJ1-2 and V is TRBV4-1, with D possibly being TRBD1 (6 bases). The CDR3 is 16 residues long. Between the trimmed V and J ends, which lost 4 bases and 3 bases, there was a span of 18 bases. Germline assignment: CDR1 MGHRA and CDR2 YSYEKL. CDR3 nucleotide sequence: TGCGCCAGCAGCCCTTTACAGGGCGGAAGGGACTATGGCTACACCTTC. It codes for CASSPLQGGRDYGYTF.

The V and J genes are TRBV29-1 and TRBJ2-3, with 15 bases fitting TRBD2. CDR3 length: 15 amino acids. The germline CDR1 and CDR2 sequences are SQVTM and ANQGSEA. The V and J ends lost 4 bases and 5 bases, in that order; junction bases with no gene match: 4. CDR3 sequence (DNA): TGCAGCGTTGGTGGGGGACTAGCGGGAGGAGATACGCAGTATTTT. Encoded protein: CSVGGGLAGGDTQYF.

The chain uses TRBV28 and TRBJ1-4; possibly TRBD1 for D (5 bases). Germline CDR1 is MDHEN and CDR2 is SYDVKM. With 8 bases removed from V and 1 base from J, the gap between germline ends came to 14 bases. The CDR3 extends over 15 amino acids. CDR3 protein: CASGGTQGTNEKLFF. In DNA form, the CDR3 reads TGTGCCAGCGGGGGGACTCAGGGAACTAATGAAAAACTGTTTTTT.

V usage is TRBV4-3 and J usage is TRBJ1-1; 8 bases are shared with TRBD1. The germline V gene encodes CDR1 LGHNA and CDR2 YSLEER. This CDR3 is 15 amino acids long. V gave up 4 bases and J gave up 6 bases; unmatched junction bases: 10. This CDR3 reads CASSRNRGDFAEAFF. The DNA for the CDR3 is TGCGCCAGCAGCCGAAACAGGGGGGACTTCGCTGAAGCTTTCTTT.

The chain couples TRBV30 to TRBJ2-1, with 8 bases lining up with TRBD2. V shed 0 bases and J 0 bases; nucleotides not matched to a gene: 13. Germline V gene sequence: CDR1 GTSNPN, CDR2 SVGIG (reference sequence). CDR3 length equals 19 residues. Here the CDR3 DNA reads TGTGCCTGGAGTGTGAAGCGGGAGAATTATCCAATCTCCTACAATGAGCAGTTCTTC. This codes for CAWSVKRENYPISYNEQFF.

V and J are TRBV15 and TRBJ2-1, with D hard to call. Germline V gene lookup returns CDR1 LNHNV and CDR2 YYDKDF (reference sequence). Trimming cost V 1 base and J 2 bases, with 9 bases left between them. The length of the CDR3 is 15 residues. The CDR3 sequence: CATSRGGRPYNEQFF. The CDR3 DNA sequence: TGTGCCACCAGCAGAGGTGGCAGGCCCTACAATGAGCAGTTCTTC.

The chain combines TRBV7-9 with TRBJ2-5; weak D call: TRBD1 (6 bases). Between the trimmed V and J ends, which lost 3 bases and 2 bases, there was a span of 13 bases. The germline gives CDR1 SEHNR, CDR2 FQNEAQ (reference sequence). The CDR3 runs to 15 residues. Here the CDR3 DNA reads TGTGCCAGCAGCTTGAGCCAGGGGCGTCAAGAGACCCAGTACTTC. Residues: CASSLSQGRQETQYF.

This clone was observed a few times. V usage is TRBV7-2 and J usage is TRBJ1-3; D possibly corresponds to TRBD1 (5 bases). CDR1 and CDR2 (germline): SGHTA, FQGNSA. The V end lost 4 bases, the J end lost 4 bases, and 14 bases lay between the germline ends. The CDR3 totals 15 residues. CDR3 nucleotide sequence: TGTGCCAGCAGCTCCAAATCAGGGTCGGGAAACACCATATATTTT. Translation gives CASSSKSGSGNTIYF.

This clone was recorded a few times. The V call is TRBV4-2, the J call TRBJ1-6, with a weak D call TRBD1 (6 bases). V was clipped by 0 bases and J by 11 bases, with 11 bases between them. Germline CDR1 reads LGHNA; CDR2 reads YNFKEQ. This CDR3 is built from 14 residues. The CDR3 DNA follows: TGTGCCAGCAGCCAAGATGTCACAGGGACACCCCTCCACTTT. Amino acids: CASSQDVTGTPLHF.

This chain joins TRBV6-1 and TRBJ1-1, with 10 nucleotides matching TRBD1. The CDR3 sequence is 14 residues long. The germline V gene has CDR1 MNHNS and CDR2 SASEGT. The V gene end was trimmed by 6 bases and the J gene end by 6 bases; junction bases not matched to a gene: 7. The CDR3 DNA is TGTGCCAGCAGGGGGACAGGGGTTCATTCTGAAGCTTTCTTT. Protein sequence: CASRGTGVHSEAFF.

This clone has only a few counts. This chain joins TRBV19 and TRBJ2-2, with D tentatively TRBD1 (5 bases). The germline V gene encodes CDR1 LNHDA and CDR2 SQIVND (reference sequence). CDR3 length: 14 residues. With 5 bases removed from V and 6 bases from J, the gap between germline ends came to 13 bases. CDR3 residues: CASSPQGAPGELFF. CDR3 nucleotides: TGTGCCAGTAGTCCTCAGGGTGCCCCCGGGGAGCTGTTTTTT.

The rearrangement uses TRBV9 and TRBJ2-5; possibly TRBD2 for D (5 bases). Looked up from germline, CDR1 is SGDLS and CDR2 is YYNGEE. Deletions cut 0 bases from V and 5 bases from J, with 23 bases between. The CDR3 is made up of 18 amino acids. CDR3 nucleotides: TGTGCCAGCAGCGTAGGAAAGACTGCCTCCCTTGGGGAGGAGACCCAGTACTTC. Amino acid sequence: CASSVGKTASLGEETQYF.

The chain recombines TRBV5-1 with TRBJ2-5; perhaps TRBD2 as D (5 bases). Germline V lookup: CDR1 SGHRS, CDR2 YFSETQ. Trimming stripped 5 bases from V and 3 bases from J, with 11 bases between. The CDR3 runs to 13 residues. The CDR3 region has the DNA TGCGCCAGCAGTTTTCCGGGAAAAGAGACCCAGTACTTC. It specifies CASSFPGKETQYF.

The chain carries TRBV7-9 and TRBJ1-5, with a possible D match to TRBD1 (6 bases). Trimming took off 1 base at V and 4 bases at J, with 8 bases between the two ends. This CDR3 is 14 amino acids long. The germline V gene encodes CDR1 SEHNR and CDR2 FQNEAQ (reference sequence). The CDR3 nucleotides are TGTGCCAGCAGCTTAGGAGGGGGTAATCAGCCCCAGCATTTT. Amino acids: CASSLGGGNQPQHF.

V is TRBV28 and J is TRBJ2-5, with D perhaps TRBD1 (6 bases). Between the trimmed V and J ends, which lost 5 bases and 5 bases, there was a span of 15 bases. The CDR3 contains 14 residues. The germline CDR1 and CDR2 sequences are MDHEN and SYDVKM. The CDR3 DNA reads TGTGCCAGCAGTACCACCAGACAGGCGGAGACCCAGTACTTC. It codes for CASSTTRQAETQYF.